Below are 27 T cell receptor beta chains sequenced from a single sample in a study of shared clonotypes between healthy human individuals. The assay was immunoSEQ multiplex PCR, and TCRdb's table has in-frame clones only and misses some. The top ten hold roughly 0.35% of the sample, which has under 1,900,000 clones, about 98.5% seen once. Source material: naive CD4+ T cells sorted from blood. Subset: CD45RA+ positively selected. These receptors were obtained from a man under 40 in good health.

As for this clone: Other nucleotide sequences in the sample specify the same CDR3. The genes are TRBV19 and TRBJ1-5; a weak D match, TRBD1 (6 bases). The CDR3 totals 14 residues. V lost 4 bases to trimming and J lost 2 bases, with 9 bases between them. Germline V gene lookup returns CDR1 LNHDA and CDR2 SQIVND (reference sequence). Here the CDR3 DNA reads TGTGCCAGTAGTACGACAGGCGGCAATCAGCCCCAGCATTTT. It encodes CASSTTGGNQPQHF.

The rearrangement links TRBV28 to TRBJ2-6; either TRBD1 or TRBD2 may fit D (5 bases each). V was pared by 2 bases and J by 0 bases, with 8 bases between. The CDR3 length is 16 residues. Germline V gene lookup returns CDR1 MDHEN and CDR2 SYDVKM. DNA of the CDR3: TGTGCCAGCAGTTTACAGGGACGCTCTGGGGCCAACGTCCTGACTTTC. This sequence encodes CASSLQGRSGANVLTF.

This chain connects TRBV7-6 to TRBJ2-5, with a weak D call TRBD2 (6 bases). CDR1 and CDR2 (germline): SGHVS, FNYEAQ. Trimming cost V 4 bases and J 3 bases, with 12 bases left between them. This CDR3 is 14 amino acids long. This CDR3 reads CASSSHGGKETQYF. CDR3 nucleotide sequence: TGTGCCAGCAGCTCACACGGAGGGAAAGAGACCCAGTACTTC.

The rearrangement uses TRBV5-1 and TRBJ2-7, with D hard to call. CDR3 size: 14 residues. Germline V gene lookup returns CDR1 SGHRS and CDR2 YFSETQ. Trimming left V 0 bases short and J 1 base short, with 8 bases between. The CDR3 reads CASSLDQASYEQYF. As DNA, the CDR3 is TGCGCCAGCAGCTTGGATCAGGCGTCCTACGAGCAGTACTTC.

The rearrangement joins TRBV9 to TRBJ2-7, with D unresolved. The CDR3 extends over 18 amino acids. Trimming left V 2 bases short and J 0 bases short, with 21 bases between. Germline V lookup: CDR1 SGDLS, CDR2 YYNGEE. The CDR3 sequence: CASSVGTATAARSYEQYF. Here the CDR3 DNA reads TGTGCCAGCAGCGTTGGAACTGCGACGGCGGCCCGCTCCTACGAGCAGTACTTC.

The CDR3 loop reads CASSPLSQGSYEQYF. The CDR3 DNA reads as TGTGCCAGCTCACCACTGAGCCAGGGTAGCTACGAGCAGTACTTC. The chain carries TRBV18 and TRBJ2-7, with TRBD1 as a possible D gene (5 bases). Trimming took 1 base from V and 3 from J, leaving 13 bases between them. CDR3 length: 15 residues. The germline V gene has CDR1 KGHSH and CDR2 LQKENI. Variable domain in full (rest from reference TRBV18 and TRBJ2-7): NAGVMQNPRHLVRRRGQEARLRCSPMKGHSHVYWYRQLPEEGLKFMVYLQKENIIDESGMPKERFSAEFPKEGPSILRIQQVVRGDSAAYFCASSPLSQGSYEQYFGPGTRLTVT.

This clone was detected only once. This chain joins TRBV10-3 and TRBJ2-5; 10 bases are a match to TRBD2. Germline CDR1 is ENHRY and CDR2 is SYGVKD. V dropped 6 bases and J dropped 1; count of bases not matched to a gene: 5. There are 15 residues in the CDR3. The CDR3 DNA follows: TGTGCCATCAGGGAGGGACTAGCGACCCAAGAGACCCAGTACTTC. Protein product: CAIREGLATQETQYF.

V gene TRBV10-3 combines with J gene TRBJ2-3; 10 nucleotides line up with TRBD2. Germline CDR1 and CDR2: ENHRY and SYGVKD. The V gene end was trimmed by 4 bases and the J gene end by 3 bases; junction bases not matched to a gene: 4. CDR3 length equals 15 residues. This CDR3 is CAISVASGRTDTQYF. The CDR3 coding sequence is TGTGCCATCAGTGTAGCTAGCGGGAGAACAGATACGCAGTATTTT.

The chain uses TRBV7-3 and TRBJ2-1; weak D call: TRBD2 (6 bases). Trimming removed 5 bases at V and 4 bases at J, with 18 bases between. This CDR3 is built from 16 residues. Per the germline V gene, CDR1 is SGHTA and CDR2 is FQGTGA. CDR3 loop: CASSPDGRALYNEQFF. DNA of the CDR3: TGTGCCAGCAGCCCAGACGGGAGAGCTCTTTACAATGAGCAGTTCTTC. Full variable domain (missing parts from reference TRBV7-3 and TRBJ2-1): GAGVSQTPSNKVTEKGKYVELRCDPISGHTALYWYRQSLGQGPEFLIYFQGTGAADDSGLPNDRFFAVRPEGSVSTLKIQRTERGDSAVYLCASSPDGRALYNEQFFGPGTRLTVL.

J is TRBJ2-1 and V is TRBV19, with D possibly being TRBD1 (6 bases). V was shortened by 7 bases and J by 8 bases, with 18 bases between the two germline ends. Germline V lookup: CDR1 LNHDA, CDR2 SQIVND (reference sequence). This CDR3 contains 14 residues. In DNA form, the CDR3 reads TGTGCCAGTATAGGCAGGGGTAGTCCACATGAGCAGTTCTTC. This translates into CASIGRGSPHEQFF.

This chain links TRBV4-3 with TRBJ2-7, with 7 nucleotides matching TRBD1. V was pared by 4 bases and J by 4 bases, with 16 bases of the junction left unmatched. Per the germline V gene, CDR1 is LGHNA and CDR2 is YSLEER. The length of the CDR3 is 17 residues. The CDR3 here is CASSRSVTGVTPYEQYF. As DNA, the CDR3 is TGCGCCAGCAGCCGCTCAGTAACAGGGGTCACCCCTTACGAGCAGTACTTC.

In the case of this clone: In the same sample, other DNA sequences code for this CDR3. In DNA, the CDR3 is TGTGCCAGCAGCGTAGTTGGGGGCTCTGCGGGGGAGACCCAGTACTTC. Translated: CASSVVGGSAGETQYF. The V call is TRBV9, the J call TRBJ2-5; D assignment may be TRBD1 or TRBD2 (6 bases each). V lost 0 bases and J 5 bases, leaving 17 bases between the germline ends. This CDR3 spans 16 amino acids. The germline gives CDR1 SGDLS, CDR2 YYNGEE.

This chain's CDR3 is CASSVDGDRTYEQYF. The CDR3 bases are TGTGCCAGCAGCGTAGATGGTGACAGGACCTACGAGCAGTACTTC. This rearrangement joins TRBV9 to TRBJ2-7; a weak D match, TRBD1 (6 bases). Deletions cut 0 bases from V and 2 bases from J, with 12 bases between. Germline CDR1 reads SGDLS; CDR2 reads YYNGEE. This CDR3 has 15 residues.

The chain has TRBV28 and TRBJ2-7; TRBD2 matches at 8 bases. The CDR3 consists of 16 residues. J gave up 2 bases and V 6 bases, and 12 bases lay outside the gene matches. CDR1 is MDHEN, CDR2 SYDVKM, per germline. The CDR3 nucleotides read TGTGCCAGCAGAGATGGAGCGGGAGTGGGGGCCTACGAGCAGTACTTC. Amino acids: CASRDGAGVGAYEQYF.

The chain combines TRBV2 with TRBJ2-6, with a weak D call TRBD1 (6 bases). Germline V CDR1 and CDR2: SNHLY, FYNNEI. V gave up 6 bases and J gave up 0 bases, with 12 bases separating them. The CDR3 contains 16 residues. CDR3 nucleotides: TGTGCCAGCAGACAGGGTAGGGTCTCTGGGGCCAACGTCCTGACTTTC. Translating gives CASRQGRVSGANVLTF.

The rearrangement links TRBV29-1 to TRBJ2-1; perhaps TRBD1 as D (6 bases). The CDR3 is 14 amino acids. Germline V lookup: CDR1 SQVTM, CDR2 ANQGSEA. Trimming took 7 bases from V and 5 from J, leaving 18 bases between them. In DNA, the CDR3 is TGCAGCGGGGTACAGGGTAATTTCCACAATGAGCAGTTCTTC. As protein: CSGVQGNFHNEQFF.

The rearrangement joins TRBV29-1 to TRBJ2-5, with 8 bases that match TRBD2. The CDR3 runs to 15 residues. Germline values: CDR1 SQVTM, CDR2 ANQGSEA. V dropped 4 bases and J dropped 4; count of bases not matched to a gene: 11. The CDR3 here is CSVVVGRLAGETQYF. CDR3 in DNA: TGCAGCGTTGTAGTTGGTCGGCTAGCGGGAGAGACCCAGTACTTC. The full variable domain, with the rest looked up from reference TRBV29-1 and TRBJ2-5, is SAVISQKPSRDICQRGTSLTIQCQVDSQVTMMFWYRQQPGQSLTLIATANQGSEATYESGFVIDKFPISRPNLTFSTLTVSNMSPEDSSIYLCSVVVGRLAGETQYFGPGTRLLVL.

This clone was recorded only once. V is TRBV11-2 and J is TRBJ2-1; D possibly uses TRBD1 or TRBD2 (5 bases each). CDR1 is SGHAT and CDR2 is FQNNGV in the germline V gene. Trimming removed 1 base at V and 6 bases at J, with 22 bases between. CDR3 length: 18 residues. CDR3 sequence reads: CASSLVRGRESRGNEQFF. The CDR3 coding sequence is TGTGCCAGCAGCTTAGTCCGGGGACGGGAATCTCGGGGCAATGAGCAGTTCTTC.

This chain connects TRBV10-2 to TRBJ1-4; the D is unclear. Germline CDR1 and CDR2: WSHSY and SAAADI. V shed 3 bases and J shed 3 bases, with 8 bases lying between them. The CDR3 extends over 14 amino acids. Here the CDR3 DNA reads TGCGCCAGCAGTGAACCCGCCGCTAATGAAAAACTGTTTTTT. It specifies CASSEPAANEKLFF.

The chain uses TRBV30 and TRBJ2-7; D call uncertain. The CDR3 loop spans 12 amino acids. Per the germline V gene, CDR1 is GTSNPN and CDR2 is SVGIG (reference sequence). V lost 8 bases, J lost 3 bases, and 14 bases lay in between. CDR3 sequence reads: CAGVWGNYEQYF. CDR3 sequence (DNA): TGTGCCGGGGTTTGGGGTAACTACGAGCAGTACTTC.

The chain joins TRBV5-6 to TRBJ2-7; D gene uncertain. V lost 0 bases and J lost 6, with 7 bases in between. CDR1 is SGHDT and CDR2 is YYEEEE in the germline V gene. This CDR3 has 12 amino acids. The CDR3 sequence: CASSLDGGEQYF. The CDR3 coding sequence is TGTGCCAGCAGCTTGGATGGTGGCGAGCAGTACTTC.

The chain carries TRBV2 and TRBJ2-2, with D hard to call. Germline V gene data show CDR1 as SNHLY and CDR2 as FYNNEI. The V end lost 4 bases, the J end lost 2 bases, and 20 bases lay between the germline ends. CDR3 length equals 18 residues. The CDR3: CASSGARHPSLNTGELFF. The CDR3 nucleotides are TGTGCCAGCAGTGGGGCCAGGCACCCCTCACTAAACACCGGGGAGCTGTTTTTT.

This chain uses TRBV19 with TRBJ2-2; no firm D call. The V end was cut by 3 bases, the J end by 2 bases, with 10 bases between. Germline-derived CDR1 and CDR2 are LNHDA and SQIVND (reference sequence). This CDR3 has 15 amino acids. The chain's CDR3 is CASSISIFNTGELFF. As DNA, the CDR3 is TGTGCCAGTAGTATTAGTATCTTCAACACCGGGGAGCTGTTTTTT.

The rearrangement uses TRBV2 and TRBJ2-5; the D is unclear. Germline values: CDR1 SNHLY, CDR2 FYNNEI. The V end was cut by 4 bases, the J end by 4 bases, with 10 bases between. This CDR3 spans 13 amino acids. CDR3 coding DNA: TGTGCCAGCAGTGCTAGGTTAGGAGAGACCCAGTACTTC. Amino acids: CASSARLGETQYF.

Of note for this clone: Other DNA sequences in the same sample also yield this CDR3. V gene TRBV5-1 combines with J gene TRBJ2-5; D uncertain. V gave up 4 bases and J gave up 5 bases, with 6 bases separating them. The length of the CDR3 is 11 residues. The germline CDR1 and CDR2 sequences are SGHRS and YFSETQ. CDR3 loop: CASSSRETQYF. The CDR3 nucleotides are TGCGCCAGCAGCAGCCGGGAGACCCAGTACTTC. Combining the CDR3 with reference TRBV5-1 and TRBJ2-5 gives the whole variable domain KAGVTQTPRYLIKTRGQQVTLSCSPISGHRSVSWYQQTPGQGLQFLFEYFSETQRNKGNFPGRFSGRQFSNSRSEMNVSTLELGDSALYLCASSSRETQYFGPGTRLLVL.

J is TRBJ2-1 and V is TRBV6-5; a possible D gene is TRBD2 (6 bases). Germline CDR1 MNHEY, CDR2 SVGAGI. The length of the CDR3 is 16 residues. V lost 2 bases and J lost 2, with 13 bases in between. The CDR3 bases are TGTGCCAGCAGTTACGCCATAGCGGCCCCCTACAATGAGCAGTTCTTC. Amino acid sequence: CASSYAIAAPYNEQFF.

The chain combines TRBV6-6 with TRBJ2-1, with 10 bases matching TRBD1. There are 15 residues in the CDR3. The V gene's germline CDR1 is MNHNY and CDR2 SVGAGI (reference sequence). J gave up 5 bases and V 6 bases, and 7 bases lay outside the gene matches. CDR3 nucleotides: TGTGCCAGCAGCTATGGGACAGGGGTACACAATGAGCAGTTCTTC. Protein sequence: CASSYGTGVHNEQFF.